Included here is one T cell receptor beta chain sequence, with context. Its antigen specificity is not known. Base qualities are missing; no much larger clone stands one base away. The record originates from a study of T cells after yellow fever vaccination (dated by TCRdb to between 2018 and 2021). Some background on the complete study: The SMART-Seq v4 Ultra Low Input RNA kit was used to prepare libraries from fractions with low cell numbers. Two healthy male donors, one aged 18 to 29 and one aged 30 to 40 years, made up the cohort. Blood samples were taken at several timepoints before and after primary and secondary immunization, and bulk PBMC replicates and cell subsets were isolated. Bulk TCR alpha and beta repertoires were sequenced longitudinally to track T-cell clones before and after primary and booster YFV17D yellow fever vaccination. What the work shows at the level of the full study, not this receptor alone: FACS-sorted repertoires could contain abundant contaminating clonotypes from the bulk population, so computational filtering was required. A small fraction of clonotypes appeared in both the CD4 and CD8 compartments, likely as a result of convergent recombination. The secondary T-cell response was found to be weaker but faster than the primary response, with a peak reached on day 5 rather than on day 15. Only two donors were included in the study, so the extent to which the findings can be generalized is limited. Most clones expanded after primary vaccination (almost 98% of CD4 and roughly 88% of CD8) were re-detected after the booster, suggesting that broad memory maintenance occurred.

V is cut by 4 bases and J by 3 bases, and the space between the germline ends is 13 bases. Spanning cysteine to phenylalanine, the CDR3 consists of 14 amino acids. Only CDR3 DNA is held: 42 bases, read in frame from base 1. CDR1 LGHNA and CDR2 YSLEER are derived from the germline V gene. TCR cDNA was synthesized by 5'RACE template switching, which introduced a universal primer site and unique molecular identifiers. Priming for cDNA synthesis came from both the TCR alpha and TCR beta constant segments. Library amplification used two PCR steps, and the second PCR step added sample barcodes and sequencing adapters. Sequencing of the libraries was done on either Illumina HiSeq 2500 (2x100 bp) or NovaSeq (2x150 bp). The study's own analysis went as follows. MIGEC handled demultiplexing of reads and collapsing into UMI consensus sequences, while MiXCR performed V(D)J alignment. Clonotypes responding to the vaccine were identified with edgeR on replicate PBMC samples, with the criteria of FDR below 0.01 and a log2 fold change above 5 up to day 15. Bulk clonotypes were assigned CD4 or CD8 identity according to which sequenced CD4 or CD8 repertoire held them at higher abundance. The public sequencing data were trimmed at Q25 with fastp and processed into clonotypes with MiXCR by TCRdb, which kept only in-frame beta chains. Each CDR3 protein appears once, grouped with its most common genes and DNA. The V and J calls shown here were made by TCRdb, not taken from the authors' results. The sample table holds around 600,000 distinct CDR3 sequences, of which roughly an eighth were seen once. About 15% of the sample belongs to the ten largest clones.

Read against the paper, the sample's treatment or condition label means: live attenuated yellow fever vaccine strain. At each blood-draw timepoint, two biological replicates of bulk PBMCs were obtained. PBMCs were isolated from peripheral blood using a standard Ficoll-Paque protocol. TriZol was used to extract RNA from bulk PBMCs, from CD4 and CD8 fractions, and from dextramer-positive and dextramer-negative fractions. The chain couples TRBV4-3 to TRBJ2-7, with TRBD2 perhaps the D gene, on 5 matching bases. This receptor was obtained from a man between 25 and 39 years old who received the YFV17D yellow fever vaccine. The sequenced sample was PBMCs, obtained on the day of the yellow fever booster vaccination. CDR3 sequence: CASSLRSAGYEQYF. The sequence in DNA is TGCGCCAGCAGCCTTAGGAGCGCGGGCTACGAGCAGTACTTC.